This passage covers 3 T cell receptor beta chains from one sample sequenced in a study of early T cells in non-severe SARS-CoV-2 infection. TCRdb used MiXCR to reprocess the 5' RACE reads, holding one entry per CDR3 protein. The table shows roughly 34,000 distinct CDR3 sequences, with roughly 4.5% occurring only once. Sequencing used whole blood. The receptors were gathered from an adult who was a healthcare worker with PCR-confirmed SARS-CoV-2 infection or an uninfected control (not recorded which).

There are a few counts of this clonotype. The chain is built from TRBV6-1 and TRBJ2-5; no definite D call. CDR1 MNHNS and CDR2 SASEGT come from the germline V gene. V dropped 0 bases and J dropped 1 base, with 9 bases sitting between them. The CDR3 has 15 residues. The CDR3 region is CASSEARVTQETQYF. CDR3 nucleotide sequence: TGTGCCAGCAGTGAAGCAAGGGTAACCCAAGAGACCCAGTACTTC.

This clonotype was seen ten or more times. This rearrangement joins TRBV30 to TRBJ2-7, with TRBD1 matching over 7 bases. From germline, CDR1 is GTSNPN and CDR2 SVGIG (reference sequence). The V gene end was trimmed by 7 bases and the J gene end by 2 bases; junction bases not matched to a gene: 11. CDR3 length equals 14 residues. The CDR3 here is CALSRDSKTYEQYF. CDR3 in DNA: TGTGCCTTATCACGGGACAGTAAAACCTACGAGCAGTACTTC. Full variable domain (outside the CDR3, taken from reference TRBV30 and TRBJ2-7): SQTIHQWPATLVQPVGSPLSLECTVEGTSNPNLYWYRQAAGRGLQLLFYSVGIGQISSEVPQNLSASRPQDRQFILSSKKLLLSDSGFYLCALSRDSKTYEQYFGPGTRLTVT.

In this sample, this clonotype turned up many times. V is TRBV7-2 and J is TRBJ2-3; D unresolved. The CDR3 is 17 amino acids. CDR1 is SGHTA, CDR2 FQGNSA, per germline. Trimming left V 1 base short and J 1 base short, with 15 bases between. The DNA for the CDR3 is TGTGCCAGCAGCTTAGAGTGGTCGCGGTCACGCACAGATACGCAGTATTTT. Translated: CASSLEWSRSRTDTQYF.